This T cell receptor (beta chain) emerged from a study of graft-versus-host responses after intestinal transplantation. Study conclusions and caveats: GvH clones appeared in recipient marrow, some first in ileum or blood.

V gave up 9 bases and J gave up 4 bases, with 21 bases separating them. Germline V gives CDR1 LNHDA, CDR2 SQIVND (reference sequence). The CDR3 covers 15 residues. Measured with immunoSEQ multiplex PCR; TCRdb has only the in-frame clones, and not every one. The sample lists about 120,000 clones; roughly 91% were seen once. In regard to this clone: The antigen remains undetermined.

The chain has TRBV19 and TRBJ1-2, with a tentative D call TRBD1 (6 bases). The sequences come from unstimulated CD4+ T cells sorted from spleen or lymph node cells, collected before intestinal transplant. This receptor was taken from a human donor who received an intestinal transplant. The CDR3 coding sequence is TGTGCCAGCTCCCCGAGGGACATAACACCCTATGGCTACACCTTC. Protein product: CASSPRDITPYGYTF. Based on the CDR3 plus reference TRBV19 and TRBJ1-2, the full variable domain is DGGITQSPKYLFRKEGQNVTLSCEQNLNHDAMYWYRQDPGQGLRLIYYSQIVNDFQKGDIAEGYSVSREKKESFPLTVTSAQKNPTAFYLCASSPRDITPYGYTFGSGTRLTVV.